The 27 T cell receptor beta chains listed next were all sequenced from one sample in a study of cytomegalovirus exposure and HLA in healthy donors. PCR involved 60 Vbeta and 13 Jbeta primers. This table comes from immunoSEQ multiplex PCR, and its TCRdb copy is limited to in-frame clones, with some not included. The table lists fewer than 70,000 clones, with about 3.6% in the top ten. Sequenced sample: PBMCs. These receptor sequences come from a woman aged 18-29 years in good health and CMV-seronegative.

The V call is TRBV29-1, the J call TRBJ2-6; D uncertain. The CDR3 runs to 14 residues. Looked up from germline, CDR1 is SQVTM and CDR2 is ANQGSEA. With 0 bases removed from V and 0 bases from J, the gap between germline ends came to 3 bases. The CDR3 here is CSVEEASGANVLTF. The CDR3 DNA follows: TGCAGCGTTGAAGAGGCCTCTGGGGCCAACGTCCTGACTTTC.

The CDR3 loop is CASSLGQQDTYGYTF. CDR3 DNA sequence: TGTGCCAGCAGCTTAGGTCAGCAGGACACATATGGCTACACCTTC. The chain has TRBV7-9 and TRBJ1-2; tentative D call: TRBD1 (5 bases). The V gene's germline CDR1 is SEHNR and CDR2 FQNEAQ (reference sequence). The CDR3 spans 15 residues. Trimming took 1 base from V and 5 from J, leaving 14 bases between them.

The J gene is TRBJ2-3, the V gene TRBV28; possible D gene TRBD2, 6 bases. The ends were cut back, 6 bases at V and 7 bases at J, with 20 bases in the middle. Germline V gene lookup returns CDR1 MDHEN and CDR2 SYDVKM. The CDR3 sequence is 15 residues long. Written as DNA, the CDR3 is TGTGCCAGCAGCCTTCGGGGACTCCAGGTTCATACGCAGTATTTT. Translated: CASSLRGLQVHTQYF.

V usage is TRBV29-1 and J usage is TRBJ1-1; TRBD1 agrees at 7 bases. The CDR3 consists of 14 residues. Germline loops: CDR1 SQVTM, CDR2 ANQGSEA. The V and J ends lost 7 bases and 2 bases, in that order; junction bases with no gene match: 10. This CDR3 reads CSEVPQGGNTEAFF. CDR3 DNA: TGCAGCGAGGTGCCTCAGGGGGGTAACACTGAAGCTTTCTTT.

The CDR3 sequence is CASSPPRATGGNEQFF. The DNA for the CDR3 is TGTGCCAGCAGCCCCCCCCGGGCGACAGGTGGAAATGAGCAGTTCTTC. V usage is TRBV9 and J usage is TRBJ2-1, with a possible D match to TRBD1 (6 bases). The germline CDR1 and CDR2 sequences are SGDLS and YYNGEE. This CDR3 is built from 16 residues. V lost 4 bases and J lost 7, with 21 bases in between.

The chain couples TRBV7-9 to TRBJ2-1; D may be TRBD1 (6 bases). Germline assignment: CDR1 SEHNR and CDR2 FQNEAQ (reference sequence). V was trimmed by 1 base and J by 14 bases, leaving 15 bases between them. The CDR3 runs to 13 residues. CDR3 DNA sequence: TGTGCCAGCAGCTTAGAGGGACATCCCGTAGAGTTCTTC. Its protein is CASSLEGHPVEFF.

The chain joins TRBV30 to TRBJ2-2; 7 nucleotides agree with TRBD1. CDR3 length: 12 residues. CDR1 and CDR2 (germline): GTSNPN, SVGIG (reference sequence). Germline trimming cut 0 bases from V and 14 bases from J; bases unmatched to any gene: 6. CDR3: CAWSVQGPKLFF. DNA of the CDR3: TGTGCCTGGAGTGTACAGGGGCCGAAACTGTTTTTT.

The V call is TRBV29-1, the J call TRBJ1-2, with D uncertain. With 3 bases removed from V and 5 bases from J, the gap between germline ends came to 13 bases. Germline CDR1 is SQVTM and CDR2 is ANQGSEA. The CDR3 consists of 13 residues. The DNA for the CDR3 is TGCAGCGTTGAGTCGGCGAGGGCTTATGGCTACACCTTC. Translating gives CSVESARAYGYTF.

The chain carries TRBV6-4 and TRBJ2-3; 15 positions match TRBD2. Per germline, CDR1 MRHNA and CDR2 SNTAGT. CDR3 size: 16 residues. With 4 bases clipped from V and 3 bases from J, the junction kept 2 bases outside the gene matches. CDR3 DNA: TGTGCCAGCAGTGCCGGGACTAGCGGGGGGACAGATACGCAGTATTTT. It encodes CASSAGTSGGTDTQYF.

The chain has TRBV6-1 and TRBJ1-5; 10 bases line up with TRBD1. Germline loops: CDR1 MNHNS, CDR2 SASEGT. V dropped 4 bases and J dropped 7; count of bases not matched to a gene: 7. The CDR3 is 15 residues long. The CDR3 sequence is CASSGPGTGVQPQHF. For the CDR3, the DNA is TGTGCCAGCAGTGGACCCGGGACAGGGGTCCAGCCCCAGCATTTT.

The V and J genes are TRBV15 and TRBJ1-5; D is possibly TRBD1 (5 bases). Trimming shortened V by 3 bases and J by 6 bases, and 12 bases separated the two germline ends. Germline CDR1 reads LNHNV; CDR2 reads YYDKDF (reference sequence). This CDR3 contains 14 residues. The CDR3 coding sequence is TGTGCCACCAGCAGGGGCAGGGAGGGTCAGCCCCAGCATTTT. Its translation: CATSRGREGQPQHF.

The CDR3 nucleotides are TGCGCCAGCAGCCAAGCCCCGGGACTCGAACCCCGGGGGCAGTACTTC. It is translated as CASSQAPGLEPRGQYF. V gene TRBV4-1 combines with J gene TRBJ2-7, with D tentatively TRBD2 (6 bases). CDR3 size: 16 residues. Germline V gene data show CDR1 as MGHRA and CDR2 as YSYEKL. V lost 1 base, J lost 9 bases, and 22 bases lay in between.

The J gene is TRBJ2-7, the V gene TRBV6-1, with a weak D call TRBD1 (6 bases). The germline gives CDR1 MNHNS, CDR2 SASEGT. CDR3 length: 17 residues. Trimming removed 2 bases from V and 7 bases from J, with 24 bases in between. CDR3 in amino acids: CASSESGAGAPGLEQYF. As DNA, the CDR3 is TGTGCCAGCAGTGAAAGTGGGGCAGGGGCACCGGGCCTTGAGCAGTACTTC.

This chain joins TRBV6-5 and TRBJ2-5; D is possibly TRBD1 (5 bases). CDR3 length equals 13 residues. The V end lost 6 bases, the J end lost 4 bases, and 12 bases lay between the germline ends. Germline-derived CDR1 and CDR2 are MNHEY and SVGAGI. The DNA for the CDR3 is TGTGCCAGCAGGAGTATTGGGGCAGAGACCCAGTACTTC. Its protein product is CASRSIGAETQYF.

This rearrangement joins TRBV5-1 to TRBJ2-2; the D gene is possibly TRBD2 (5 bases). This CDR3 has 14 residues. Germline CDR1 is SGHRS and CDR2 is YFSETQ. The ends were cut back, 4 bases at V and 1 base at J, with 8 bases in the middle. The CDR3 DNA reads TGCGCCAGCAGCCCGGACTTGAACACCGGGGAGCTGTTTTTT. Amino acids: CASSPDLNTGELFF.

The chain links TRBV9 to TRBJ1-2, with D unresolved. The CDR3 runs to 11 residues. Deletions cut 3 bases from V and 6 bases from J, with 6 bases between. Germline CDR1 and CDR2: SGDLS and YYNGEE. The CDR3 region has the DNA TGTGCCAGCAGCGGAGAGGATGGCTACACCTTC. Protein: CASSGEDGYTF.

V and J are TRBV11-2 and TRBJ1-1; perhaps TRBD1 as D (5 bases). This CDR3 has 14 residues. V gave up 3 bases and J gave up 4 bases, with 12 bases separating them. The germline V gene has CDR1 SGHAT and CDR2 FQNNGV. The CDR3 nucleotides are TGTGCCAGCAGCTTGGGTTCAAGGGGCACTGAAGCTTTCTTT. It specifies CASSLGSRGTEAFF.

The chain links TRBV9 to TRBJ2-3; TRBD2 matches 10 bases. The CDR3 sequence is 16 residues long. CDR1 and CDR2 from the germline V gene are SGDLS and YYNGEE. J lost 2 bases, V lost 3 bases, and 6 bases had no gene match. CDR3 loop: CASSAPGLAYTDTQYF. For the CDR3, the DNA is TGTGCCAGCAGCGCTCCGGGACTAGCGTACACAGATACGCAGTATTTT.

This rearrangement joins TRBV19 to TRBJ1-5; 9 nucleotides match TRBD1. V gave up 6 bases and J gave up 3 bases; unmatched junction bases: 6. The CDR3 length is 15 residues. Germline V lookup: CDR1 LNHDA, CDR2 SQIVND (reference sequence). CDR3 loop: CASSPWDRDNQPQHF. CDR3 DNA sequence: TGTGCCAGTAGCCCCTGGGACAGGGACAATCAGCCCCAGCATTTT.

This chain joins TRBV9 and TRBJ1-6; D might be TRBD1 (5 bases). V lost 3 bases to trimming and J lost 3 bases, with 7 bases between them. The germline CDR1 and CDR2 sequences are SGDLS and YYNGEE. The CDR3 is 14 residues long. The CDR3 region is CASSEGNYNSPLHF. The DNA of the CDR3 is TGTGCCAGCAGCGAGGGGAACTATAATTCACCCCTCCACTTT. The full variable domain, in which reference TRBV9 and TRBJ1-6 provide the parts outside the CDR3, is DSGVTQTPKHLITATGQRVTLRCSPRSGDLSVYWYQQSLDQGLQFLIQYYNGEERAKGNILERFSAQQFPDLHSELNLSSLELGDSALYFCASSEGNYNSPLHFGNGTRLTVT.

This chain links TRBV5-1 with TRBJ2-5, with 13 nucleotides matching TRBD2. CDR1 SGHRS and CDR2 YFSETQ come from the germline V gene. The CDR3 spans 14 residues. Unmatched junction bases numbered 7, after V lost 9 bases and J lost 5 bases. The CDR3 reads CATQLAGGPETQYF. As DNA, the CDR3 is TGCGCCACCCAACTAGCGGGGGGGCCGGAGACCCAGTACTTC.

V gene TRBV5-1 combines with J gene TRBJ1-5; no definite D call. Trimming removed 7 bases at V and 0 bases at J, with 11 bases between. CDR1 SGHRS and CDR2 YFSETQ come from the germline V gene. This CDR3 region has 14 residues. CDR3 in amino acids: CASSNGDSNQPQHF. The DNA of the CDR3 is TGCGCCAGCTCCAACGGGGATAGCAATCAGCCCCAGCATTTT.

The V gene is TRBV7-9, the J gene TRBJ2-7; the match to TRBD2 covers 12 bases. This CDR3 is 15 amino acids long. CDR1 and CDR2 from the germline V gene are SEHNR and FQNEAQ (reference sequence). Trimming cost V 6 bases and J 5 bases; bases outside gene matches: 8. The CDR3 DNA reads as TGTGCCAGCAGGCCGGCTAGCGGGAGGGCCCACGAGCAGTACTTC. Encoded protein: CASRPASGRAHEQYF.

This chain uses TRBV4-1 with TRBJ2-7; TRBD2 agrees at 8 bases. Germline V gives CDR1 MGHRA, CDR2 YSYEKL. V lost 1 base and J lost 4; bases outside the gene matches: 6. The CDR3 length is 15 residues. The CDR3 bases are TGCGCCAGCAGCCAAGCTGGCGGGGGGTATTACGAGCAGTACTTC. This encodes CASSQAGGGYYEQYF.

CDR3 DNA sequence: TGTGCCAGCAGTTCCCCCCATAACCCTAACCCCTACGAGCAGTACTTC. It encodes CASSSPHNPNPYEQYF. The V and J genes are TRBV6-5 and TRBJ2-7, with D unclear. CDR3 size: 16 residues. Per the germline V gene, CDR1 is MNHEY and CDR2 is SVGAGI. V was shortened by 4 bases and J by 2 bases, with 18 bases between the two germline ends.

The chain joins TRBV9 to TRBJ2-1, with D possibly being TRBD2 (6 bases). CDR3 size: 16 residues. CDR1 SGDLS and CDR2 YYNGEE come from the germline V gene. V shed 0 bases and J shed 6 bases, with 16 bases lying between them. CDR3 coding DNA: TGTGCCAGCAGCGTAGGGCGGGGCTCGTTTGGCAATGAGCAGTTCTTC. This gives the protein CASSVGRGSFGNEQFF.

The V and J genes are TRBV28 and TRBJ1-1, with 7 nucleotides matching TRBD1. This CDR3 has 16 residues. Germline loops: CDR1 MDHEN, CDR2 SYDVKM. V shed 6 bases, J shed 1 base, and the junction held 11 bases outside the gene matches. The CDR3 region is CASSPSSTGWNTEAFF. The CDR3 DNA reads TGTGCCAGCAGCCCATCCTCGACAGGGTGGAACACTGAAGCTTTCTTT.